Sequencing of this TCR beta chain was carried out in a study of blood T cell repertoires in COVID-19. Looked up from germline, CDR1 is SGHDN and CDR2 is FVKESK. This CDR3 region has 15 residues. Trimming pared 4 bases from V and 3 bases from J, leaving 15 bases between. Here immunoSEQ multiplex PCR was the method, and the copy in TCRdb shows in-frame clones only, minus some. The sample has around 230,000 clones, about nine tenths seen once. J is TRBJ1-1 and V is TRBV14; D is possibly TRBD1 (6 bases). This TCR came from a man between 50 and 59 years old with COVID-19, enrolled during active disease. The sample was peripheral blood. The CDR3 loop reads CASSRRTGLDTEAFF. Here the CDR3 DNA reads TGTGCCAGCAGCCGCCGTACAGGGCTGGACACTGAAGCTTTCTTT.